The subject of this entry is one T cell receptor (beta chain). This sample is drawn from a study of blood T cell repertoires in COVID-19. This table comes from immunoSEQ multiplex PCR, and its TCRdb copy is limited to in-frame clones, with some not included. The repertoire holds approximately 260,000 clones, with about nine tenths as singletons. Sequencing input: PBMCs or T cells enriched from blood (not recorded which). The receptor's source is a woman between 18 and 29 years old who had recovered from COVID-19.

CDR3 in amino acids: CASSLFPGVDQPQHF. In DNA, the CDR3 is TGTGCCAGCAGCTTATTCCCGGGGGTTGATCAGCCCCAGCATTTT. The chain carries TRBV7-8 and TRBJ1-5, with D perhaps matching TRBD1 (5 bases). With 2 bases removed from V and 5 bases from J, the gap between germline ends came to 13 bases. Germline CDR1 is SGHVS and CDR2 is FQNEAQ. The CDR3 loop spans 15 amino acids. The full variable domain, with the rest looked up from reference TRBV7-8 and TRBJ1-5, is GAGVSQSPRYKVAKRGQDVALRCDPISGHVSLFWYQQALGQGPEFLTYFQNEAQLDKSGLPSDRFFAERPEGSVSTLKIQRTQQEDSAVYLCASSLFPGVDQPQHFGDGTRLSIL.